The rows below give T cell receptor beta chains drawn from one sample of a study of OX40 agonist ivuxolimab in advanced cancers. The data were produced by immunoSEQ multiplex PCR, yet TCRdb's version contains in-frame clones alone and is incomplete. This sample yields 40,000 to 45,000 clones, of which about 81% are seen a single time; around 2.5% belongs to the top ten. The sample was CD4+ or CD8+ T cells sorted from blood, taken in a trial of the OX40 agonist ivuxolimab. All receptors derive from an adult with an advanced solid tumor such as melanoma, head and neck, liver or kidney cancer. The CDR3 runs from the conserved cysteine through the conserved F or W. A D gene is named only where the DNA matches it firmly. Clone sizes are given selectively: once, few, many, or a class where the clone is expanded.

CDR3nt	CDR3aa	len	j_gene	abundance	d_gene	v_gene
TGCGCCAGCAGCTTGGTACCCTACGGTGAGCAGTTCTTC	CASSLVPYGEQFF	13	TRBJ2-1	NA	NA	TRBV5-1
TGTGCCAGCAGCTCAACAGGGGGGAGCACAGATACGCAGTATTTT	CASSSTGGSTDTQYF	15	TRBJ2-3	NA	TRBD1	TRBV11-3
TGCGCCAGCAGCTTGGGACAGGAAAACACCATATATTTT	CASSLGQENTIYF	13	TRBJ1-3	few	NA	TRBV5-1
TGTGCCATATCCCAAGGGCACGAGCAGTACTTC	CAISQGHEQYF	11	TRBJ2-7	NA	NA	TRBV10-3
TGTGCCAGCAGCTTAAACAGCTACACAGATACGCAGTATTTT	CASSLNSYTDTQYF	14	TRBJ2-3	NA	NA	TRBV7-2
TGCGCCAGCAGCCAAGGTAAAATTAGGGAAGGAACTGAAGCTTTCTTT	CASSQGKIREGTEAFF	16	TRBJ1-1	NA	NA	TRBV4-1
TGTGCCAGCAGCTTTGGGACAGCCTACAATGAGCAGTTCTTC	CASSFGTAYNEQFF	14	TRBJ2-1	once	TRBD1	TRBV7-3
TGTGCCAGCAGCCAAGATCTCCCAGCGGGAGGTCGGAAGCAGTACTTC	CASSQDLPAGGRKQYF	16	TRBJ2-7	NA	TRBD2	TRBV14
TGCGCCAGCAGCGGACAGGGGGCAACCGGGGAGCTGTTTTTT	CASSGQGATGELFF	14	TRBJ2-2	once	TRBD1	TRBV5-1
TGTGCCTGGAGTTGGGAGGGCGAGCAGTACTTC	CAWSWEGEQYF	11	TRBJ2-7	NA	TRBD2	TRBV30
TGTGCCAGTAGTATCGGGGGGATCGGCAATCAGCCCCAGCATTTT	CASSIGGIGNQPQHF	15	TRBJ1-5	NA	NA	TRBV19
TGTGCCATCAGTGAGTCTGTGGATCAGCCCCAGCATTTT	CAISESVDQPQHF	13	TRBJ1-5	NA	NA	TRBV10-3